The clone carrying this T cell receptor beta chain has just one count. Its antigen is undetermined. The CDR3 sequence is 14 residues long. CDR1 is SEHNR and CDR2 is FQNEAQ in the germline V gene (reference sequence). The junction had 9 bases not matched to a gene; V was cut back by 4 bases and J by 7 bases. These data belong to a study of OX40 agonist ivuxolimab in advanced cancers. Across the study: Subjects had a mean age of about 61 years, with a range of roughly 23 to 80; roughly 83% were male.

Study conclusions and caveats: The study did not work out the antigen specificity of the expanded peripheral T cells. The average count of expanded clones was higher among CD8+ T cells than among CD4+.

Produced via immunoSEQ multiplex PCR; TCRdb's table is partial and in-frame only. The repertoire holds 60,000 to 85,000 clones, with about 90% as singletons. Sample: CD4+ or CD8+ T cells sorted from blood, taken in a trial of the OX40 agonist ivuxolimab. The clonotype originates from an adult with an advanced solid tumor such as melanoma, head and neck, liver or kidney cancer. The chain carries TRBV7-9 and TRBJ1-2; the match to TRBD1 covers 7 bases. CDR3 coding DNA: TGTGCCAGCAGCTCCAGAGACAGGGTCGGTGGCTACACCTTC. Its translation: CASSSRDRVGGYTF.